A single sample gave rise to the 13 T cell receptor beta chains below, sequenced in a study of radiation and T cells in renal cell carcinoma. The sample's time point: baseline pretreatment blood. Described treatment: 15 Gy SBRT to primary tumor, nephrectomy 4 weeks later. The data were produced by immunoSEQ multiplex PCR, yet TCRdb's version contains in-frame clones alone and is incomplete. Counted here are about 150,000 clones, about 87% occurring once; the ten biggest clones make up about 4%. The specimen comprised blood, sampled from a patient whose treatment included radiotherapy and nephrectomy. The receptors were gathered from a woman in her sixties or seventies with renal cell carcinoma.

The chain is built from TRBV6-1 and TRBJ2-7; D call uncertain. The CDR3 covers 11 residues. Trimming left V 1 base short and J 9 bases short, with 7 bases between. Germline lookup yields CDR1 MNHNS and CDR2 SASEGT. The CDR3: CASSEVSVQYF. The CDR3 DNA reads TGTGCCAGCAGTGAAGTAAGCGTGCAGTACTTC.

The chain carries TRBV5-4 and TRBJ1-2, with 9 bases lining up with TRBD1. Germline lookup yields CDR1 SGHNT and CDR2 YYREEE (reference sequence). The CDR3 runs to 14 residues. Trimming at V came to 2 bases and at J to 4 bases, leaving 3 bases not matched to a gene. CDR3 loop: CASSFRDRAYGYTF. CDR3 in DNA: TGTGCCAGCAGCTTTCGGGACAGGGCCTATGGCTACACCTTC.

This chain uses TRBV6-6 with TRBJ2-7, with unresolved D. From germline, CDR1 is MNHNY and CDR2 SVGAGI (reference sequence). The CDR3 is 13 residues long. Trimming took off 10 bases at V and 0 bases at J, with 13 bases between the two ends. The CDR3 region is CATTRVGSYEQYF. The DNA of the CDR3 is TGTGCCACCACTCGCGTCGGCTCCTACGAGCAGTACTTC.

The rearrangement uses TRBV27 and TRBJ1-1, with D perhaps TRBD1 (6 bases). V gave up 3 bases and J gave up 4 bases, with 9 bases separating them. The germline CDR1 and CDR2 sequences are MNHEY and SMNVEV (reference sequence). This CDR3 region has 13 residues. CDR3 coding DNA: TGTGCCAGCAGTTTCACAGGGATCACTGAAGCTTTCTTT. Translating gives CASSFTGITEAFF.

The rearrangement joins TRBV5-6 to TRBJ1-1; a possible D gene is TRBD1 (6 bases). The germline CDR1 and CDR2 sequences are SGHDT and YYEEEE. The CDR3 covers 15 residues. V shed 0 bases and J shed 7 bases, with 16 bases lying between them. CDR3 in DNA: TGTGCCAGCAGCTTGGTTGACAGGTCTTTCGGTGAAGCTTTCTTT. Translating it yields CASSLVDRSFGEAFF.

This chain joins TRBV5-1 and TRBJ2-5; 8 nucleotides align to TRBD2. The ends lost 3 bases at V and 5 bases at J; junction bases unmatched: 9. The CDR3 has 15 residues. Germline V gene data show CDR1 as SGHRS and CDR2 as YFSETQ. CDR3 coding DNA: TGCGCCAGCAGCTCGGGTCTAGCGGGCGGCGAGACCCAGTACTTC. It specifies CASSSGLAGGETQYF.

The rearrangement links TRBV11-3 to TRBJ2-5, with D maybe TRBD1 (5 bases). Trimming left V 4 bases short and J 5 bases short, with 11 bases between. CDR1 SGHNT and CDR2 YENEEA come from the germline V gene. CDR3 length: 13 amino acids. The CDR3 DNA reads as TGTGCCAGCAGCTCAGGGTCAGGGGAGACCCAGTACTTC. It yields the protein CASSSGSGETQYF.

The rearrangement uses TRBV7-2 and TRBJ2-3; 13 nucleotides agree with TRBD2. CDR3 size: 18 residues. V was pared by 4 bases and J by 2 bases, with 9 bases of the junction left unmatched. The germline V gene has CDR1 SGHTA and CDR2 FQGNSA. DNA for the CDR3: TGTGCCAGCAGCTATTTGCGACTAGCGGGGGGCCCCACAGATACGCAGTATTTT. Translated: CASSYLRLAGGPTDTQYF.

This clone has only one observation. The chain carries TRBV11-3 and TRBJ2-3; 8 positions match TRBD2. The CDR3 is 14 amino acids. V was pared by 5 bases and J by 5 bases, with 6 bases of the junction left unmatched. Germline values: CDR1 SGHNT, CDR2 YENEEA. Written as DNA, the CDR3 is TGTGCCAGCAGCGGCGGGGGGCGTGGAGATACGCAGTATTTT. It encodes CASSGGGRGDTQYF. The whole variable domain, remainder taken from reference TRBV11-3 and TRBJ2-3, is EAGVVQSPRYKIIEKKQPVAFWCNPISGHNTLYWYLQNLGQGPELLIRYENEEAVDDSQLPKDRFSAERLKGVDSTLKIQPAELGDSAVYLCASSGGGRGDTQYFGPGTRLTVL.

The rearrangement joins TRBV10-3 to TRBJ1-2; possible D gene TRBD1, 6 bases. The germline V and J ends were trimmed by 11 bases and 3 bases, with 16 bases remaining between them. Per germline, CDR1 ENHRY and CDR2 SYGVKD. There are 13 residues in the CDR3. CDR3 amino acids: CAGNQGLDYGYTF. DNA of the CDR3: TGTGCCGGTAATCAGGGGCTAGACTATGGCTACACCTTC.

CDR3 loop: CSVEVRQGGSYEQYF. DNA of the CDR3: TGCAGCGTTGAAGTGCGGCAGGGGGGCTCCTACGAGCAGTACTTC. The chain recombines TRBV29-1 with TRBJ2-7, with D perhaps matching TRBD1 (7 bases). CDR3 length equals 15 residues. Trimming cost V 1 base and J 0 bases, with 13 bases left between them. Germline V gene sequence: CDR1 SQVTM, CDR2 ANQGSEA.

This chain uses TRBV5-4 with TRBJ1-1; 7 bases are a match to TRBD1. Germline lookup yields CDR1 SGHNT and CDR2 YYREEE (reference sequence). Germline trimming cut 0 bases from V and 6 bases from J; bases unmatched to any gene: 5. The CDR3 is 14 residues long. CDR3 protein: CASSLAFTGAEAFF. In nucleotides, the CDR3 is TGTGCCAGCAGCTTGGCCTTTACAGGGGCTGAAGCTTTCTTT.

The chain joins TRBV11-2 to TRBJ2-3; 10 nucleotides agree with TRBD1. The V gene's germline CDR1 is SGHAT and CDR2 FQNNGV. With V trimmed by 5 bases and J by 3 bases, 5 bases remained unmatched. The CDR3 is 15 residues long. The CDR3 region has the DNA TGTGCCAGCAGCATGGGACAGGGGAGGACAGATACGCAGTATTTT. Amino acid sequence: CASSMGQGRTDTQYF.